This note documents a single T cell receptor beta chain sequence. The antigen remains unidentified. V dropped 7 bases and J dropped 3 bases, with 18 bases sitting between them. The CDR3 covers 15 residues. These data come from a study of T-cell reconstitution after alpha-beta-depleted transplantation in children. Unique molecular identifiers featured in how the TCRbeta library was prepared. MiXCR, applied by TCRdb to the PCR reads, yields one record per CDR3 protein. The sample yields approximately 230,000 distinct CDR3 sequences, 20% to 30% seen once. Study-wide results and caveats: In some patients, recipient T cells and intrathymic progenitors surviving conditioning explained high day-60 diversity. At one year after transplant, newly produced T cells mostly accounted for T-cell counts and diversity. By about two months after transplant, alpha-beta T cells reportedly arose from several hundred graft clones that had expanded.

The chain employs TRBV12-3 or TRBV12-4 and TRBJ1-1; D unresolved. The sequence derives from a female patient aged 2-10 years who had a stem cell transplant for congenital amegakaryocytic thrombocytopenia, so the T cells may come from the graft donor. Sequences were derived from PBMCs, mostly from graft donor cells, sampled 360 days after TCRalphabeta/CD19-depleted stem cell transplant. The CDR3 bases are TGTGCCAGCATTACCTCCGGCAGCTGGGACACTGAAGCTTTCTTT. Translated, it gives CASITSGSWDTEAFF.